The 18 T cell receptor beta chains presented below share a single source sample, sequenced in a study of identical twins. TCRdb ran MiXCR on the 5' RACE reads and lists one entry per CDR3 protein. The sample consists of 550,000 to 800,000 distinct CDR3 sequences, 7.1% of them appearing once. These records were also assigned to another study, of yellow fever vaccine responses in identical twins.

Material: PBMCs. The receptors were sampled from a woman aged 18 to 35 in good health.

The chain recombines TRBV3-1 with TRBJ2-5, with D hard to call. The CDR3 totals 14 residues. Germline lookup yields CDR1 LGHDT and CDR2 YNNKEL (reference sequence). V gave up 2 bases and J gave up 5 bases, with 12 bases separating them. In DNA, the CDR3 is TGTGCCAGCAGCCAAATAGTGGATGACGAGACCCAGTACTTC. Translating it yields CASSQIVDDETQYF.

A few counts support this clonotype. This sequence joins TRBV6-1 and TRBJ1-6, with D perhaps TRBD1 (5 bases). Germline V CDR1 and CDR2: MNHNS, SASEGT. V was clipped by 6 bases and J by 9 bases, with 18 bases between them. The CDR3 is made up of 15 amino acids. For the CDR3, the DNA is TGTGCCAGCAGCCACCCCAAACAGGCGACTTCACCCCTCCACTTT. Amino acid sequence: CASSHPKQATSPLHF.

This clonotype occurred many times. J is TRBJ1-2 and V is TRBV21-1; the DNA was not compared with TRBD1, the D call given in the table. TRBV21-1 is assigned pseudogene status. This CDR3 has 14 amino acids. CDR3 sequence: CASSKGEGAYGYTF. CDR3 DNA: TGTGCCAGCAGCAAGGGGGAGGGGGCCTATGGCTACACCTTC.

This clonotype was counted ten times or more. The germline gene is not matched at one end of the junction; a read error may be the cause. This chain joins TRBV15 and TRBJ2-7; the D gene is possibly TRBD2 (7 bases). The CDR3 covers 15 residues. Germline V lookup: CDR1 LNHNV, CDR2 YYDKDF (reference sequence). The CDR3 DNA reads as TGTGCCACCAGCCGAGAAAGGGGGGGATTCTACGAGCAGTACTTC. Amino acid sequence: CATSRERGGFYEQYF. Full variable domain (missing parts from reference TRBV15 and TRBJ2-7): DAMVIQNPRYQVTQFGKPVTLSCSQTLNHNVMYWYQQKSSQAPKLLFHYYDKDFNNEADTPDNFQSRRPNTSFCFLDIRSPGLGDTAMYLCATSRERGGFYEQYFGPGTRLTVT.

This clonotype appeared once. As the CDR3 is not closed by the conserved phenylalanine or tryptophan, this likely results from a read error. V and J are TRBV20-1 and TRBJ2-7, with TRBD2 identical over 10 bases. CDR1 is DFQATT, CDR2 SNEGSKA, per germline (reference sequence). The CDR3 runs 15 residues. The J segment lost 0 bases and the V segment lost 4 bases, leaving 6 bases of the junction unmatched. Written as DNA, the CDR3 is TGCAGTGCTACCCCAGGACTAGCGGTCTCCTACGAGCAGTACTTA. It encodes CSATPGLAVSYEQYL.

This clonotype was found a few times. The rearrangement uses TRBV5-1 and TRBJ2-1; TRBD1 matches at 8 bases. The CDR3 extends over 15 amino acids. CDR1 and CDR2 from the germline V gene are SGHRS and YFSETQ. V lost 4 bases, J lost 4 bases, and 7 bases stayed unmatched. CDR3 nucleotides: TGCGCCAGCAGCAACGGGACAGGAAGATACAATGAGCAGTTCTTC. Residues: CASSNGTGRYNEQFF. The full variable domain, completed using reference TRBV5-1 and TRBJ2-1, is KAGVTQTPRYLIKTRGQQVTLSCSPISGHRSVSWYQQTPGQGLQFLFEYFSETQRNKGNFPGRFSGRQFSNSRSEMNVSTLELGDSALYLCASSNGTGRYNEQFFGPGTRLTVL.

The sample holds a few counts of this clonotype. The V and J genes are TRBV12-3 or TRBV12-4 and TRBJ1-4; 9 bases are shared with TRBD1. The V and J ends lost 6 bases and 7 bases, in that order; junction bases with no gene match: 6. This CDR3 is 14 amino acids long. The CDR3: CASRRQGVGEKLFF. The CDR3 coding sequence is TGTGCCAGCAGGAGACAGGGGGTCGGTGAAAAACTGTTTTTT.

This chain uses TRBV12-3 or TRBV12-4 with TRBJ2-7; 12 nucleotides match TRBD2. With V trimmed by 5 bases and J by 6 bases, 11 bases remained unmatched. This CDR3 is 16 amino acids long. The DNA of the CDR3 is TGTGCCAGCAGTCCCCGGGCTAGCGGGGGGGCCAGCGAGCAGTACGTC. It encodes CASSPRASGGASEQYV.

This clonotype was counted ten times or more. The chain combines TRBV24-1 with TRBJ2-1; tentatively, D is TRBD2 (6 bases). The CDR3 extends over 14 amino acids. The V end lost 5 bases, the J end lost 0 bases, and 7 bases lay between the germline ends. Germline values: CDR1 KGHDR, CDR2 SFDVKD. The CDR3 here is CATSGGVSYNEQFF. The CDR3 nucleotides read TGTGCCACCAGTGGGGGGGTCTCCTACAATGAGCAGTTCTTC.

The genes are TRBV20-1 and TRBJ2-6; D remains unclear. Germline CDR1 reads DFQATT; CDR2 reads SNEGSKA (reference sequence). This CDR3 has 15 residues. Trimming took 6 bases from V and 0 from J, leaving 12 bases between them. The CDR3 DNA reads as TGCAGTGCCGAAAGGTGGGACTCTGGGGCCAACGTCCTGACTTTC. Translation gives CSAERWDSGANVLTF.

The sample holds a few counts of this clonotype. The DNA is left out, because the CDR3 cannot be placed on it with certainty; the CDR3 is given as TCRdb lists it. The chain carries TRBV29-1 and TRBJ1-5. The CDR3 is 13 amino acids in total, end residues counted. Germline V gene lookup returns CDR1 SQVTM and CDR2 ANQGSEA. This chain's CDR3 is CSVGPGGGQPQHF.

At least ten counts were recorded for this clonotype. The chain uses TRBV2 and TRBJ2-1, with 15 nucleotides matching TRBD2. Unmatched junction bases numbered 1, after V lost 0 bases and J lost 4 bases. This CDR3 comprises 17 residues. The germline gives CDR1 SNHLY, CDR2 FYNNEI. The CDR3 DNA reads as TGTGCCAGCAGTGAAGCGGGGACTAGCGGGAGGTACAATGAGCAGTTCTTC. This translates into CASSEAGTSGRYNEQFF.

This clonotype was recorded at least ten times. The chain uses TRBV9 and TRBJ2-2; 7 bases line up with TRBD2. The trim removed 4 bases at V and 3 bases at J, leaving 6 bases unmatched. From germline, CDR1 is SGDLS and CDR2 YYNGEE. The CDR3 is 15 amino acids. This chain's CDR3 is CASSSGLGDTGELFF. The CDR3, as DNA: TGTGCCAGCAGCTCCGGACTAGGAGACACCGGGGAGCTGTTTTTT.

This clonotype was counted a few times. The chain employs TRBV5-1 and TRBJ1-2, with D unclear. The CDR3 covers 14 residues. The V gene lost 4 bases and the J gene lost 4 bases, with 14 bases spanning the gap. Germline values: CDR1 SGHRS, CDR2 YFSETQ. CDR3 sequence: CASSASTGSYGYTF. CDR3 DNA sequence: TGCGCCAGCAGCGCGAGTACGGGAAGCTATGGCTACACCTTC.

This clonotype was found a few times. This chain links TRBV7-9 with TRBJ2-5, with TRBD2 matching 10 bases. The CDR3 is made up of 14 amino acids. The V and J ends lost 8 bases and 3 bases, in that order; junction bases with no gene match: 6. Germline assignment: CDR1 SEHNR and CDR2 FQNEAQ (reference sequence). CDR3 region: CASDRSGGKETQYF. The CDR3 bases are TGTGCCAGCGATCGTAGCGGGGGGAAAGAGACCCAGTACTTC.

This clonotype was detected many times. V gene TRBV27 combines with J gene TRBJ2-1; D remains ambiguous. The CDR3 is made up of 14 amino acids. V shed 5 bases and J shed 1 base, with 9 bases lying between them. Germline CDR1 and CDR2: MNHEY and SMNVEV (reference sequence). The CDR3 protein is CASSPDRSYNEQFF. CDR3 bases: TGTGCCAGCAGTCCGGACCGGTCCTACAATGAGCAGTTCTTC.

Many counts were recorded for this clonotype. V is TRBV6-2 or TRBV6-3 and J is TRBJ2-5; 7 nucleotides agree with TRBD1. From germline, CDR1 is MNHEY and CDR2 SVGEGT. V lost 5 bases to trimming and J lost 5 bases; unmatched junction nucleotides: 11. CDR3 length: 15 amino acids. The CDR3 DNA reads TGTGCCAGCAGTCCCCGGACAGGCCCAGGGGAGACCCAGTACTTC. It yields the protein CASSPRTGPGETQYF.

This clonotype occurred many times. V is TRBV11-2 and J is TRBJ1-1; 8 bases map to TRBD1. This CDR3 contains 14 residues. Germline CDR1 SGHAT, CDR2 FQNNGV. Trimming at V came to 4 bases and at J to 6 bases, leaving 7 bases not matched to a gene. The CDR3 reads CASSWGDRGPEAFF. As DNA, the CDR3 is TGTGCCAGCAGCTGGGGAGACAGGGGTCCTGAAGCTTTCTTT.